The entry below gives a single T cell receptor beta chain sequence along with its context. This entry is derived from a study of blood T cell repertoires in COVID-19. Study-level background: PBMCs, B-cell-depleted T cells, or T cells were the source of the cDNA or gDNA that made up the material.

Original data processing: For nucleated cells, counts were estimated from reference gene primer amplification. Libraries were prepared by immunoSEQ multiplex PCR; TCRdb keeps only in-frame clonotypes and omits some of them. From that table come the V and J calls and clone size; the DNA was used to work out D and trimming. Among about 140,000 clones listed, about four fifths were seen once. The CDR3 is made up of 17 amino acids. Germline V gene data show CDR1 as LGHDT and CDR2 as YNNKEL (reference sequence). Trimming took 1 base from V and 4 from J; bases not matched to a gene: 11. Sequences were obtained from peripheral blood. The TCR comes from a woman aged 55-75 years with acute or convalescent COVID-19. The rearrangement links TRBV3-1 (or the pseudogene TRBV3-2) to TRBJ2-5; TRBD2 aligns across 8 bases. CDR3 in DNA: TGTGCCAGCAGCCAAGGGGTCCTAAGCGCGGGAGGAGAGACCCAGTACTTC. Amino acids: CASSQGVLSAGGETQYF.